This T cell receptor (beta chain) appears in the sequencing data of a study of patients and donors after allogeneic stem cell transplantation (dated by TCRdb to the early 2020s). The CDR3 sequence holds 14 residues, the cysteine and phenylalanine included. The DNA shown is the 42-base CDR3, in frame from base 1. Library construction relied on RT-PCR. Instrument used: NextSeq 550. TCRdb reprocessed the public reads (quality trimming at Q25 with fastp, clone calling with MiXCR) and kept in-frame beta chains. Here each entry gathers all rows of one CDR3 protein and keeps the most common genes and DNA. This sample gives about a million distinct CDR3 sequences in total; about 20% of them show up just once. The ten biggest clones cover around 6% of the sample. About this clonotype itself: The specificity of this receptor is unknown. Base quality data are lacking; no much larger clone is found one base away.

The sequence links TRBV21-1 to TRBJ1-1; TRBD1, the table's D call, lacks a check against the DNA. TRBV21-1 is labeled a pseudogene. Sequenced input: blood, either unsorted or a sorted T cell fraction (not recorded which). The sequence was collected from a human donor who was either an allogeneic HSCT recipient or a stem cell or donor lymphocyte infusion donor (not recorded which). It is not recorded whose cells these are; they may come from a transplant donor. The nucleotide sequence is given as TGTGCCAGCAACACGACGCCCTTGGGCACTGAAGCTTTCTTT. This is translated as CASNTTPLGTEAFF.